This entry lists 18 T cell receptor beta chains sequenced from one sample in a study of CD8 T cells in ankylosing spondylitis. Overall study findings and caveats: A motif in TCR beta, a set of under ten highly homologous variants, appeared characteristic of ankylosing spondylitis blood.

Antigen specificity for these receptors is unknown. TCRdb itself ran the 5' RACE reads through MiXCR, one entry per CDR3 protein. The repertoire holds around 430,000 distinct CDR3 sequences, with 17% as singletons. Sequences were obtained from blood, either unsorted or a sorted T cell fraction (not recorded which). These receptors all stem from a male donor with ankylosing spondylitis.

CDR3 amino acids: CASSSGLAVGYQETQYF. The CDR3 region has the DNA TGCGCCAGCAGCTCCGGACTAGCGGTGGGGTACCAAGAGACCCAGTACTTC. The genes are TRBV5-1 and TRBJ2-5; 10 positions agree with TRBD2. This CDR3 contains 17 residues. Germline trimming cut 3 bases from V and 0 bases from J; bases unmatched to any gene: 8. Germline V gives CDR1 SGHRS, CDR2 YFSETQ.

A few counts support this clonotype. V gene TRBV6-1 combines with J gene TRBJ2-7, with D perhaps TRBD1 (6 bases). The CDR3 extends over 14 amino acids. From germline, CDR1 is MNHNS and CDR2 SASEGT. V lost 4 bases and J 2 bases, leaving 12 bases between the germline ends. In DNA, the CDR3 is TGTGCCAGCAGTGGCCGGGACATAACCTACGAGCAGTACTTC. Its protein product is CASSGRDITYEQYF.

This chain joins TRBV25-1 and TRBJ1-6, with a possible D match to TRBD1 (6 bases). Germline V gives CDR1 MGHDK, CDR2 SYGVNS. The V gene lost 6 bases and the J gene lost 10 bases, with 10 bases spanning the gap. The CDR3 spans 12 residues. CDR3 sequence (DNA): TGTGCCAGCAGGGGGGGCTTGTCACCCCTCCACTTT. Amino acid sequence: CASRGGLSPLHF.

The table lists this clonotype with many counts. V gene TRBV5-1 combines with J gene TRBJ2-7; 9 nucleotides match TRBD1. Germline CDR1 and CDR2: SGHRS and YFSETQ. The V gene end was trimmed by 0 bases and the J gene end by 2 bases; junction bases not matched to a gene: 0. This CDR3 spans 14 amino acids. CDR3 sequence reads: CASSLGDRAYEQYF. In DNA, the CDR3 is TGCGCCAGCAGCTTGGGGGACAGGGCCTACGAGCAGTACTTC.

This chain joins TRBV10-3 and TRBJ2-1; tentative D call: TRBD2 (6 bases). The germline CDR1 and CDR2 sequences are ENHRY and SYGVKD. Trimming shortened V by 2 bases and J by 5 bases, and 16 bases separated the two germline ends. This CDR3 comprises 16 residues. The CDR3 loop reads CAISERGPGGNNEQFF. DNA of the CDR3: TGTGCCATCAGTGAGAGAGGACCAGGCGGGAACAATGAGCAGTTCTTC.

The chain combines TRBV20-1 with TRBJ1-1; D not certain. CDR1 and CDR2 (germline): DFQATT, SNEGSKA (reference sequence). CDR3 length: 13 amino acids. V was shortened by 6 bases and J by 0 bases, with 11 bases between the two germline ends. The DNA of the CDR3 is TGCAGTGCCCACGGAGGGATGAACACTGAAGCTTTCTTT. Translating gives CSAHGGMNTEAFF.

This clonotype has a handful of counts. This chain links TRBV5-6 with TRBJ1-3, with 10 bases identical to TRBD1. Germline V gene sequence: CDR1 SGHDT, CDR2 YYEEEE. Germline trimming cut 5 bases from V and 7 bases from J; bases unmatched to any gene: 9. The CDR3 extends over 15 amino acids. CDR3 residues: CASSYWDRGTNTIYF. DNA for the CDR3: TGTGCCAGCAGTTATTGGGACAGGGGAACTAACACCATATATTTT.

This clonotype came up a few times. This chain joins TRBV20-1 and TRBJ2-3, with TRBD2 matching 9 bases. The germline gives CDR1 DFQATT, CDR2 SNEGSKA (reference sequence). The CDR3 totals 14 residues. The V and J ends lost 3 bases and 5 bases, in that order; junction bases with no gene match: 6. The CDR3 spells CSASAGGMGDTQYF. CDR3 bases: TGCAGTGCTAGCGCGGGGGGGATGGGAGATACGCAGTATTTT.

The rearrangement uses TRBV5-1 and TRBJ2-1; 7 bases are a match to TRBD1. The germline gives CDR1 SGHRS, CDR2 YFSETQ. The CDR3 covers 17 residues. After removal of 3 bases from V and 7 bases from J, the junction contained 16 bases not matched to a gene. The CDR3 loop is CASSSQPRGQPLNEQFF. CDR3 nucleotide sequence: TGCGCCAGCAGCTCACAACCGAGGGGACAGCCTCTGAATGAGCAGTTCTTC.

This chain uses TRBV28 with TRBJ1-1; 11 positions agree with TRBD1. The CDR3 contains 16 residues. V was pared by 7 bases and J by 5 bases, with 12 bases of the junction left unmatched. From germline, CDR1 is MDHEN and CDR2 SYDVKM. The CDR3 region is CASIPQRTGGLTEAFF. The CDR3 nucleotides are TGTGCCAGCATCCCCCAGCGGACAGGGGGCTTGACTGAAGCTTTCTTT.

There are many counts of this clonotype. The V call is TRBV24-1, the J call TRBJ2-3; D gene uncertain. This CDR3 is 12 amino acids long. V lost 1 base to trimming and J lost 2 bases, with 0 bases between them. Germline V lookup: CDR1 KGHDR, CDR2 SFDVKD. The CDR3 protein is CATSDFTDTQYF. In nucleotides, the CDR3 is TGTGCCACCAGTGATTTCACAGATACGCAGTATTTT.

This clonotype was counted only a few times. The chain couples TRBV5-1 to TRBJ2-1; 12 bases fit TRBD1. This CDR3 has 19 residues. Trimming took 4 bases from V and 7 from J; bases not matched to a gene: 18. Germline CDR1 is SGHRS and CDR2 is YFSETQ. CDR3 region: CASSRGGQGASRYSNEQFF. CDR3 in DNA: TGCGCCAGCAGCCGTGGGGGACAGGGGGCCAGCAGGTATAGTAATGAGCAGTTCTTC.

The rearrangement links TRBV15 to TRBJ2-3; 9 bases line up with TRBD2. Looked up from germline, CDR1 is LNHNV and CDR2 is YYDKDF (reference sequence). CDR3 length: 16 residues. The V gene end was trimmed by 0 bases and the J gene end by 6 bases; junction bases not matched to a gene: 7. CDR3: CATSRERAGGPDTQYF. The CDR3 DNA reads as TGTGCCACCAGCAGAGAGCGGGCGGGAGGGCCGGATACGCAGTATTTT.

This clonotype has just a few counts. The chain uses TRBV9 and TRBJ1-1; 7 nucleotides line up with TRBD1. This CDR3 contains 15 residues. Per germline, CDR1 SGDLS and CDR2 YYNGEE. V was pared by 6 bases and J by 2 bases, with 10 bases of the junction left unmatched. CDR3 DNA sequence: TGTGCCAGCAATAAAAATGGGGACAGAAACACTGAAGCTTTCTTT. The encoded protein is CASNKNGDRNTEAFF. Together with reference TRBV9 and TRBJ1-1, the CDR3 gives the full variable domain: DSGVTQTPKHLITATGQRVTLRCSPRSGDLSVYWYQQSLDQGLQFLIQYYNGEERAKGNILERFSAQQFPDLHSELNLSSLELGDSALYFCASNKNGDRNTEAFFGQGTRLTVV.

The gene calls are TRBV7-9 and TRBJ2-1, with 7 bases identical to TRBD1. V was clipped by 5 bases and J by 1 base; unmatched bases: 8. Germline V gives CDR1 SEHNR, CDR2 FQNEAQ (reference sequence). The CDR3 runs to 16 residues. CDR3 residues: CASSPGQPPSYNEQFF. The CDR3 DNA reads as TGTGCCAGCAGCCCGGGACAGCCGCCATCCTACAATGAGCAGTTCTTC.

The gene calls are TRBV5-1 and TRBJ2-7, with D possibly being TRBD2 (5 bases). The CDR3 covers 15 residues. Per germline, CDR1 SGHRS and CDR2 YFSETQ. The ends were cut back, 0 bases at V and 3 bases at J, with 13 bases in the middle. The CDR3 spells CASSLEVNRGYEQYF. The CDR3 region has the DNA TGCGCCAGCAGCTTGGAGGTCAACCGGGGCTACGAGCAGTACTTC.

The chain combines TRBV7-8 with TRBJ1-4; TRBD1 aligns across 7 bases. This CDR3 has 15 amino acids. Germline assignment: CDR1 SGHVS and CDR2 FQNEAQ. The trim removed 5 bases at V and 7 bases at J, leaving 10 bases unmatched. The CDR3 coding sequence is TGTGCCAGCAGCCCACCAAAAGGGGGCCGTGAAAAACTGTTTTTT. Protein: CASSPPKGGREKLFF.

The CDR3 here is CASSQSERETATNEKLFF. The CDR3 region has the DNA TGCGCCAGCAGTCAATCGGAAAGGGAGACTGCAACTAATGAAAAACTGTTTTTT. The J gene is TRBJ1-4, the V gene TRBV23-1; D is unclear. TRBV23-1 is given ORF status, its function remaining uncertain. Trimming pared 0 bases from V and 0 bases from J, leaving 14 bases between. The length of the CDR3 is 18 residues.